This T cell receptor beta chain came from a study of T cells in Graves' hyperthyroidism and ophthalmopathy. J gave up 4 bases and V 5 bases, and 4 bases lay outside the gene matches. Per germline, CDR1 MNHNS and CDR2 SASEGT. This CDR3 contains 14 residues. TCR beta CDR3 region amplification was performed from RNA transcripts. An initial round of RT-PCR targeting the TCR CDR3 relied on the HTBI primer set. One entry per CDR3 protein, called by TCRdb with MiXCR from the multiplex PCR reads. The table shows approximately 610,000 distinct CDR3 sequences, with around 17% occurring only once. The sequenced sample was blood. The chain combines TRBV6-1 with TRBJ2-4; 8 nucleotides align to TRBD2. This receptor was obtained from a woman in her late teens or twenties with Graves' hyperthyroidism. The CDR3 DNA reads TGTGCCAGCAGTATTCAGCGGGGGAAAAACATTCAGTACTTC. Protein: CASSIQRGKNIQYF.